This paragraph reports one T cell receptor (beta chain). Its specificity is unknown. The data derive from a study of liver allograft versus peripheral blood T cells. Study-level background: Repertoires of T cell receptors in transplanted livers were compared with recipients' peripheral blood repertoires. Study findings and constraints: It was reported that the T cell receptor repertoires found inside liver allografts differed from those that were detected in peripheral blood.

MiXCR, applied by TCRdb to the reads, yields one record per CDR3 protein. Of thousands of distinct CDR3 sequences in the sample, 15% to 20% were seen once. The germline CDR1 and CDR2 sequences are DFQATT and SNEGSKA (reference sequence). V gave up 0 bases and J gave up 0 bases, with 12 bases separating them. The length of the CDR3 is 17 residues. The J gene is TRBJ1-6, the V gene TRBV20-1; TRBD1 might be the D (5 bases). The clonotype originates from a human patient who had a liver transplant. Some T cells may be transferred from the graft donor. The CDR3: CSAREFPGSSYNSPLHF. In nucleotides, the CDR3 is TGCAGTGCTAGAGAGTTCCCAGGGAGCTCCTATAATTCACCCCTCCACTTT.